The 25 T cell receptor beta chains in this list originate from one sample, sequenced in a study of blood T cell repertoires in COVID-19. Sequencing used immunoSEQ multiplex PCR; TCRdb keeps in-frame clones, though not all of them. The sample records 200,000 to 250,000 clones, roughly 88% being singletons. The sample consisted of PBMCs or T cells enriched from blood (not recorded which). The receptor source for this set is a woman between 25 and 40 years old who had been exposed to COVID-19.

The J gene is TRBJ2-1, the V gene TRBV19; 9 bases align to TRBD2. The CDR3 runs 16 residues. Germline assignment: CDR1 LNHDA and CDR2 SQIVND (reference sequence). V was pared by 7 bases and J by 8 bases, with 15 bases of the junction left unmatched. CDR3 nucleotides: TGTGCCAGTACCCCGACTGGGCGGGAGGGTTTGTATGAGCAGTTCTTC. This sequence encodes CASTPTGREGLYEQFF.

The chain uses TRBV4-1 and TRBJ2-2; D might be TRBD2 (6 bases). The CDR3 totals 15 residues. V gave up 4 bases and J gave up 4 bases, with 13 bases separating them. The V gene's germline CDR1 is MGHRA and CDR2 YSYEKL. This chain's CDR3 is CASSPPDYPTGELFF. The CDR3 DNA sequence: TGCGCCAGCAGCCCCCCGGACTACCCCACCGGGGAGCTGTTTTTT.

As DNA, the CDR3 is TGTGCCTGTGGGCCGGCTAGCACAGATACGCAGTATTTT. The encoded protein is CACGPASTDTQYF. V usage is TRBV30 and J usage is TRBJ2-3; no definite D call. Germline-derived CDR1 and CDR2 are GTSNPN and SVGIG (reference sequence). This CDR3 has 13 amino acids. Trimming left V 6 bases short and J 0 bases short, with 10 bases between.

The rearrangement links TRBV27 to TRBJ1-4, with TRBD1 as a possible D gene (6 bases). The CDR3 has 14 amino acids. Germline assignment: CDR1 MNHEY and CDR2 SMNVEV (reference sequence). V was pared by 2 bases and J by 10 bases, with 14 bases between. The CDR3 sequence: CASSLGGAGGKLFF. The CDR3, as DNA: TGTGCCAGCAGTTTAGGGGGGGCAGGTGGAAAACTGTTTTTT. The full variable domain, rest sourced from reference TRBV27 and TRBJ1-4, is EAQVTQNPRYLITVTGKKLTVTCSQNMNHEYMSWYRQDPGLGLRQIYYSMNVEVTDKGDVPEGYKVSRKEKRNFPLILESPSPNQTSLYFCASSLGGAGGKLFFGSGTQLSVL.

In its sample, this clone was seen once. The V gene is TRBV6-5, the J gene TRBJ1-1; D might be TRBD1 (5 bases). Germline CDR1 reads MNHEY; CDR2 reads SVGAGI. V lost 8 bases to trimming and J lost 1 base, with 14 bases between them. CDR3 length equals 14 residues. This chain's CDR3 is CASRWIGQNTEAFF. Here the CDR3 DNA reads TGTGCCAGCCGTTGGATAGGACAGAACACTGAAGCTTTCTTT.

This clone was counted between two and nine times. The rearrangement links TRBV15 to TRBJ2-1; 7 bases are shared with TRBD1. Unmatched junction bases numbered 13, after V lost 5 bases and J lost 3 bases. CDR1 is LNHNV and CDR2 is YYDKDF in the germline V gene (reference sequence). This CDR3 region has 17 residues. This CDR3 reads CATSPRRRTGVYNEQFF. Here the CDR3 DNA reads TGTGCCACCAGCCCAAGACGAAGGACAGGCGTCTACAATGAGCAGTTCTTC.

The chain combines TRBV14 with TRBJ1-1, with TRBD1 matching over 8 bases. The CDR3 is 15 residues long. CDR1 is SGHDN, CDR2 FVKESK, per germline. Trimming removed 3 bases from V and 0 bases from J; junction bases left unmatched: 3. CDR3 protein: CASSQKQGVNTEAFF. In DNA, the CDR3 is TGTGCCAGCAGCCAGAAACAGGGGGTGAACACTGAAGCTTTCTTT.

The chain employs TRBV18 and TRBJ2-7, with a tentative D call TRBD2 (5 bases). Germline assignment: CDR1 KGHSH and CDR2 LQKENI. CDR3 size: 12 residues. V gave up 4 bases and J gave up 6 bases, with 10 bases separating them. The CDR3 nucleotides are TGTGCCAGCTCACTCAAGGAGGTCGAGCAGTACTTC. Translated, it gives CASSLKEVEQYF.

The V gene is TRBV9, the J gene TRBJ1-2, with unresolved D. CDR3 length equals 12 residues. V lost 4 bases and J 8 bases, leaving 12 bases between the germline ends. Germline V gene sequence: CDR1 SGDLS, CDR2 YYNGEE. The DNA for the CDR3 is TGTGCCAGCAGCCCGGCTGGGCTAGGCTACACCTTC. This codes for CASSPAGLGYTF.

The DNA for the CDR3 is TGTGCCAGCAGTGAAGCCCGGACAGGGGGCGGTAGGAGCTACACCTTC. Amino acid sequence: CASSEARTGGGRSYTF. The V and J genes are TRBV6-1 and TRBJ1-2; 11 bases match TRBD1. V lost 0 bases to trimming and J lost 9 bases; unmatched junction nucleotides: 9. Germline loops: CDR1 MNHNS, CDR2 SASEGT. CDR3 length: 16 amino acids.

This CDR3 reads CASSLLGDRAYNEQFF. CDR3 in DNA: TGTGCCAGCAGCCTCCTGGGGGACAGAGCCTACAATGAGCAGTTCTTC. The chain uses TRBV13 and TRBJ2-1; 7 bases map to TRBD1. CDR1 is PRHDT and CDR2 is FYEKMQ in the germline V gene (reference sequence). Trimming at V came to 5 bases and at J to 2 bases, leaving 9 bases not matched to a gene. This CDR3 spans 16 amino acids.

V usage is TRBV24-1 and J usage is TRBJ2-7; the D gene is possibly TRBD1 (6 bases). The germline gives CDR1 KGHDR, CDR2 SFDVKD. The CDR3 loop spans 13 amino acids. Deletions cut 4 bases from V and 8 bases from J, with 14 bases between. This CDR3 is CATSELTGGKQYF. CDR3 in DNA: TGTGCCACCAGTGAGCTGACAGGCGGCAAGCAGTACTTC.

CDR3 region: CASSSLAGVGNEQFF. In DNA, the CDR3 is TGTGCCAGCAGTTCCTTAGCGGGAGTAGGAAATGAGCAGTTCTTC. The gene calls are TRBV6-2 or TRBV6-3 and TRBJ2-1, with 9 bases fitting TRBD2. Germline V gene lookup returns CDR1 MNHEY and CDR2 SVGEGT. The V and J ends lost 4 bases and 7 bases, in that order; junction bases with no gene match: 8. CDR3 size: 15 residues.

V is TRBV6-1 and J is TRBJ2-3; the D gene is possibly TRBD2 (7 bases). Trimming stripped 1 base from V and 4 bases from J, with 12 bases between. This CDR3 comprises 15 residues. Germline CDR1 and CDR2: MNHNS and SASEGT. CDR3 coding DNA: TGTGCCAGCAGTGAAGGATGGGGGGGCGCAGATACGCAGTATTTT. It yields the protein CASSEGWGGADTQYF.

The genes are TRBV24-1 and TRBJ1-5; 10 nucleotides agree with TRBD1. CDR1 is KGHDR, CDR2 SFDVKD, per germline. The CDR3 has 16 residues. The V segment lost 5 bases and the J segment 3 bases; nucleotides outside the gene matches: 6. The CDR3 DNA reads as TGTGCCACCAGTGCCCAAGGACAGGGGGACAATCAGCCCCAGCATTTT. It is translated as CATSAQGQGDNQPQHF.

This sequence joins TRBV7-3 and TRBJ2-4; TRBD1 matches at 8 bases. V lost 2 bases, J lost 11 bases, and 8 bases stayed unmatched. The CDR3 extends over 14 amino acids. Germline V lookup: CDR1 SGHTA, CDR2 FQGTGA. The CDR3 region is CASSLGNQGAVQYF. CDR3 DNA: TGTGCCAGCAGCTTAGGGAATCAGGGGGCGGTTCAGTACTTC.

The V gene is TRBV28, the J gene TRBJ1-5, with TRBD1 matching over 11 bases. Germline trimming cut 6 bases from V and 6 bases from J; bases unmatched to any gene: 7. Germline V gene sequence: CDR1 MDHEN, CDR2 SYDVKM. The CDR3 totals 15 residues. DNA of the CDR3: TGTGCCAGCAGGGATGGACAGGGGGCCGGTCAGCCCCAGCATTTT. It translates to CASRDGQGAGQPQHF.

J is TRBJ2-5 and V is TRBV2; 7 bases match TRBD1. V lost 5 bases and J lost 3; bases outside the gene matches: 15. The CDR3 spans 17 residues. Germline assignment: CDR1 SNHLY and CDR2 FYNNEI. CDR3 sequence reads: CASSPFDRAKIKETQYF. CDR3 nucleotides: TGTGCCAGCAGTCCGTTTGACAGGGCGAAAATAAAAGAGACCCAGTACTTC.

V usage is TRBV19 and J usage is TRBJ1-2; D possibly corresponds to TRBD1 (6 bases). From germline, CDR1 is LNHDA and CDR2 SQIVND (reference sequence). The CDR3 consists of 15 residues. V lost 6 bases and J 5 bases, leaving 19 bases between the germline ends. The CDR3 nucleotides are TGTGCCAGTAGCCCCTCGGGCTCCAGGGGATATGGCTACACCTTC. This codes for CASSPSGSRGYGYTF. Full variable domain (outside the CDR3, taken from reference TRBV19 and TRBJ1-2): DGGITQSPKYLFRKEGQNVTLSCEQNLNHDAMYWYRQDPGQGLRLIYYSQIVNDFQKGDIAEGYSVSREKKESFPLTVTSAQKNPTAFYLCASSPSGSRGYGYTFGSGTRLTVV.

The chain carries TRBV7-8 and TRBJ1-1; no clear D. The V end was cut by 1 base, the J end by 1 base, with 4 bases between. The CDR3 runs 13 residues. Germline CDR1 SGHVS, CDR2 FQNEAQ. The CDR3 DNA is TGTGCCAGCAGCTTAGACAGGAACACTGAAGCTTTCTTT. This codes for CASSLDRNTEAFF.

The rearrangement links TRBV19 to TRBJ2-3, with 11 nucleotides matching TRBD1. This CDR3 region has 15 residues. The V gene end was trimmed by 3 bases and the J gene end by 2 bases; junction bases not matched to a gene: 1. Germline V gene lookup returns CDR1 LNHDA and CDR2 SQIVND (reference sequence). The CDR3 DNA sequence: TGTGCCAGTAGTATTGGACAGGGGGCCACAGATACGCAGTATTTT. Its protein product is CASSIGQGATDTQYF.

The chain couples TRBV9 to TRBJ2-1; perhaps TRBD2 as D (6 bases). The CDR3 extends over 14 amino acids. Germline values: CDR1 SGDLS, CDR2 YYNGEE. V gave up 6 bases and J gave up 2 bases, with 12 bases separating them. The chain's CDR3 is CASNHGGTYNEQFF. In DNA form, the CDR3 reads TGTGCCAGCAACCATGGCGGGACCTACAATGAGCAGTTCTTC. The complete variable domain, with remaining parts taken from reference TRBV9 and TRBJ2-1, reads DSGVTQTPKHLITATGQRVTLRCSPRSGDLSVYWYQQSLDQGLQFLIQYYNGEERAKGNILERFSAQQFPDLHSELNLSSLELGDSALYFCASNHGGTYNEQFFGPGTRLTVL.

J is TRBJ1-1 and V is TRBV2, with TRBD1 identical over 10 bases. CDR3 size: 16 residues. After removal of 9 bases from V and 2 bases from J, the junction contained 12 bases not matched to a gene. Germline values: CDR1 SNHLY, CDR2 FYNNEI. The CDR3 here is CARLRGQGSSNTEAFF. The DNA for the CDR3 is TGTGCCAGATTAAGGGGACAGGGGTCCTCAAACACTGAAGCTTTCTTT.

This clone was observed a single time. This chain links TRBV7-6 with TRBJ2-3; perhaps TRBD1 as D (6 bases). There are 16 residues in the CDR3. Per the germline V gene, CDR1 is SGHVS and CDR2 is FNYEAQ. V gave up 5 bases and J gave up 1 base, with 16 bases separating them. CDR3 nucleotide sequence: TGTGCCAGCAGCCTAACTCAGGGGTCGGGCACAGATACGCAGTATTTT. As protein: CASSLTQGSGTDTQYF.

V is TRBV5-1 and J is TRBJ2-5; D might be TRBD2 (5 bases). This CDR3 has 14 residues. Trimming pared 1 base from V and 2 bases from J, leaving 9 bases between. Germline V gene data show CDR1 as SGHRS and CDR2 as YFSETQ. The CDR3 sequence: CASSLFGDQETQYF. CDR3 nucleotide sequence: TGCGCCAGCAGCTTGTTCGGGGATCAAGAGACCCAGTACTTC.